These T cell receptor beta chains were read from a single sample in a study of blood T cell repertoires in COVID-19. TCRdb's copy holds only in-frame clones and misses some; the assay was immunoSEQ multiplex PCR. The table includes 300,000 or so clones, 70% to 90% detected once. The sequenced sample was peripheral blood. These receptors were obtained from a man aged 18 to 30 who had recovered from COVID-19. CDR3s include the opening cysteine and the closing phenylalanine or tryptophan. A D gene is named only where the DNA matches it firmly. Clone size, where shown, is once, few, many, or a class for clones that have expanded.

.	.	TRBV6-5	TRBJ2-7	CASGSTDSYEQYF	TGTGCCAGCGGGTCAACGGACAGCTACGAGCAGTACTTC
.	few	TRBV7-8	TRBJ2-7	CAPPGGRLDYEQYF	TGTGCCCCCCCTGGGGGCCGGTTGGACTACGAGCAGTACTTC
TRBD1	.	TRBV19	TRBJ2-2	CASTTTGQGQRTLAGELFF	TGTGCCAGTACTACTACGGGACAGGGGCAACGAACACTCGCCGGGGAGCTGTTTTTT
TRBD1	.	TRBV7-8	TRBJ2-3	CASSSGTGRTDTQYF	TGTGCCAGCAGCAGCGGGACAGGGAGGACAGATACGCAGTATTTT
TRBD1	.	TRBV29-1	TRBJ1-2	CSVEGGQGIGYGYTF	TGCAGCGTTGAAGGGGGACAGGGGATAGGCTATGGCTACACCTTC
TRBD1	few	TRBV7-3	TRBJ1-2	CASSPAPGGAGDYGYTF	TGTGCCAGCAGCCCCGCCCCAGGGGGCGCGGGCGACTATGGCTACACCTTC
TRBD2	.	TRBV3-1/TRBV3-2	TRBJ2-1	CASSPRLAGEGEQFF	TGTGCCAGCAGCCCACGACTAGCGGGAGAGGGTGAGCAGTTCTTC
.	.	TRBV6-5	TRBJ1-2	CASREKGGAGYTF	TGTGCCAGCAGAGAGAAAGGTGGGGCCGGCTACACCTTC
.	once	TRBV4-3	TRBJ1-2	CASSDFKRGYTF	TGCGCCAGCAGCGACTTCAAGCGTGGCTACACCTTC
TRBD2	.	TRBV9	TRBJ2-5	CASSVSPSGGSETQYF	TGTGCCAGCAGCGTGTCGCCGTCGGGGGGTTCCGAGACCCAGTACTTC
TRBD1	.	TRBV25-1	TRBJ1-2	CASSDNGPGGGYGYTF	TGTGCCAGCAGTGATAATGGGCCAGGGGGAGGCTATGGCTACACCTTC
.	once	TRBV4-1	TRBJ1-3	CASTGGSGNTIYF	TGCGCCAGCACGGGGGGCTCTGGAAACACCATATATTTT
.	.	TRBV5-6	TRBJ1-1	CASSTGVTEAFF	TGTGCCAGCAGCACAGGAGTCACTGAAGCTTTCTTT
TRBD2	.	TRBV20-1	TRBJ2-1	CSASESGRAVNEQFF	TGCAGTGCTAGTGAGAGCGGGAGGGCGGTCAATGAGCAGTTCTTC
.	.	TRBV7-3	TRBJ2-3	CASSEGGFRDTQYF	TGTGCCAGCAGCGAGGGCGGGTTCAGAGATACGCAGTATTTT
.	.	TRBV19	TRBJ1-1	CASSMGQGNTEAFF	TGTGCCAGTAGTATGGGCCAGGGGAACACTGAAGCTTTCTTT
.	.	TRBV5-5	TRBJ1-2	CASSLVVSDSYGYTF	TGTGCCAGCAGCTTGGTTGTATCGGACAGCTATGGCTACACCTTC
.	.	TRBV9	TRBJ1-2	CASSVDGQTYGYTF	TGTGCCAGCAGCGTAGACGGACAGACCTATGGCTACACCTTC
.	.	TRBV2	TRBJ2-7	CASSRGTEQYF	TGTGCCAGCAGCCGAGGGACAGAGCAGTACTTC
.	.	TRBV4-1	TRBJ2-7	CASSRSLSTRYEQYF	TGCGCCAGCAGCCGTTCACTCTCAACCCGGTACGAGCAGTACTTC
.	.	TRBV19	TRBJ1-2	CASSNPTGFLTF	TGTGCCAGTAGTAATCCCACAGGATTCCTCACCTTC
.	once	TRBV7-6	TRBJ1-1	CASSLGREAFF	TGTGCCAGCAGCTTAGGGAGGGAAGCTTTCTTT
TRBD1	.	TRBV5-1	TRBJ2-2	CASSLDRGPGELFF	TGCGCCAGCAGCTTGGACAGGGGACCCGGGGAGCTGTTTTTT
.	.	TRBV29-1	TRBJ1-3	CSARVVDSSGNTIYF	TGCAGCGCAAGGGTCGTAGACAGCTCTGGAAACACCATATATTTT
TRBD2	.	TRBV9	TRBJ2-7	CASSVGGRTSGTYEQYF	TGTGCCAGCAGCGTAGGGGGGAGGACTAGCGGAACCTACGAGCAGTACTTC
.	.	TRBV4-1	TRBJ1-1	CASSQVIVPGMAFF	TGCGCCAGCAGCCAAGTTATCGTTCCAGGGATGGCTTTCTTT
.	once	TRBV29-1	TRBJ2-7	CSVRLGGNYEQYF	TGCAGCGTGCGATTAGGGGGAAATTACGAGCAGTACTTC
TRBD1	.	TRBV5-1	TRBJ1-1	CASTPDRGQTEAFF	TGCGCCAGCACTCCCGACAGGGGCCAGACTGAAGCTTTCTTT
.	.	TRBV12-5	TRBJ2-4	CASGLVRDIQYF	TGTGCTAGTGGTTTGGTACGGGACATTCAGTACTTC
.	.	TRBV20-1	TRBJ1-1	CSARSQAEAFF	TGCAGTGCTAGATCGCAGGCTGAAGCTTTCTTT
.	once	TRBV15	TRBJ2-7	CATSRAQGGEQYF	TGTGCCACCAGCAGGGCGCAAGGGGGCGAGCAGTACTTC
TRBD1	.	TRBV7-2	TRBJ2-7	CASSLVGQGDTGQYF	TGTGCCAGCAGCTTAGTGGGACAGGGGGATACGGGGCAGTACTTC
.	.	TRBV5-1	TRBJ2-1	CASSLVRNEQFF	TGCGCCAGCAGCTTGGTTCGCAATGAGCAGTTCTTC
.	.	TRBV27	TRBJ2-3	CASSLFYTDTQYF	TGTGCCAGCAGTTTATTTTACACAGATACGCAGTATTTT
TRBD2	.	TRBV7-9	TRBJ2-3	CASSSLAGGTDTQYF	TGTGCCAGCAGCTCTTTAGCGGGGGGCACAGATACGCAGTATTTT
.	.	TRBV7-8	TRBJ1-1	CASSLEQAMNTEAFF	TGTGCCAGCAGCTTAGAACAGGCCATGAACACTGAAGCTTTCTTT
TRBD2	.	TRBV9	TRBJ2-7	CASSVAWTSGIDEQYF	TGTGCCAGCAGCGTAGCTTGGACTAGCGGGATCGACGAGCAGTACTTC
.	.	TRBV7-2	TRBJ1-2	CASSFDRNYGYTF	TGTGCCAGCAGCTTCGACAGAAACTATGGCTACACCTTC
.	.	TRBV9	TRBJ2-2	CASSPSANTGELFF	TGTGCCAGCAGCCCGTCCGCGAACACCGGGGAGCTGTTTTTT
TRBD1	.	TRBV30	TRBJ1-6	CAWTLRQGVSPLHF	TGTGCCTGGACCCTCCGACAGGGGGTTTCACCCCTCCACTTT
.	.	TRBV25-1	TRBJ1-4	CASSEFTWGEGGKKLFF	TGTGCCAGCAGTGAATTCACGTGGGGCGAGGGGGGGAAAAAACTGTTTTTT
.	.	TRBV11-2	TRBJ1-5	CASSLGSGNNQPQHF	TGTGCCAGCAGCTTAGGTTCAGGGAACAATCAGCCCCAGCATTTT